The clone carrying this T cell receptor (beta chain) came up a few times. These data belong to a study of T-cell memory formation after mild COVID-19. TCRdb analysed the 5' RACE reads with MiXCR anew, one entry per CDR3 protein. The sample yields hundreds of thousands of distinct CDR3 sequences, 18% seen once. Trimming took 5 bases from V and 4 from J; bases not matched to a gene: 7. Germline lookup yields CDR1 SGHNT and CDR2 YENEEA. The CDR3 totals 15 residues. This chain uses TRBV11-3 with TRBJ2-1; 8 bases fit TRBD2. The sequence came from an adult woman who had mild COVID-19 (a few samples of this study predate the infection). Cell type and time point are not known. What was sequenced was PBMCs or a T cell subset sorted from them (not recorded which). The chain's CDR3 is CASSPREGVYNEQFF. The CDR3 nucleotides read TGTGCCAGCAGCCCCCGGGAGGGGGTATACAATGAGCAGTTCTTC.